The T cell receptor beta chain described here comes from a study of CD8+CD57+ T cells in acquired aplastic anemia. Study-level points and caveats: Researchers reported that CD8+ Simpson's diversity was not significantly different in patients versus controls. Twenty-nine shared CD8+ CDR3s appeared highly expressed within patients' immunodominant clones.

Researchers used genomic DNA as the template to profile TCR beta VDJ and CDR3. Using its own MiXCR run on the reads, TCRdb lists one record per CDR3 protein. The sample holds some 210,000 distinct CDR3 sequences, approximately 57% seen once. The CDR3 consists of 14 residues. Germline assignment: CDR1 MNHNS and CDR2 SASEGT. The V gene lost 10 bases and the J gene lost 4 bases, with 17 bases spanning the gap. This clonotype appeared a single time. Its specificity is unknown. Material for sequencing was sorted CD4+, CD8+, or CD8+CD57+ T cells (not recorded which) from PBMCs. The sequence was obtained from a human donor in good health. V is TRBV6-1 and J is TRBJ1-5; tentatively, D is TRBD1 (5 bases). The CDR3 region is CATTDRDPNQPQHF. CDR3 sequence (DNA): TGTGCCACGACGGACCGGGACCCTAATCAGCCCCAGCATTTT.